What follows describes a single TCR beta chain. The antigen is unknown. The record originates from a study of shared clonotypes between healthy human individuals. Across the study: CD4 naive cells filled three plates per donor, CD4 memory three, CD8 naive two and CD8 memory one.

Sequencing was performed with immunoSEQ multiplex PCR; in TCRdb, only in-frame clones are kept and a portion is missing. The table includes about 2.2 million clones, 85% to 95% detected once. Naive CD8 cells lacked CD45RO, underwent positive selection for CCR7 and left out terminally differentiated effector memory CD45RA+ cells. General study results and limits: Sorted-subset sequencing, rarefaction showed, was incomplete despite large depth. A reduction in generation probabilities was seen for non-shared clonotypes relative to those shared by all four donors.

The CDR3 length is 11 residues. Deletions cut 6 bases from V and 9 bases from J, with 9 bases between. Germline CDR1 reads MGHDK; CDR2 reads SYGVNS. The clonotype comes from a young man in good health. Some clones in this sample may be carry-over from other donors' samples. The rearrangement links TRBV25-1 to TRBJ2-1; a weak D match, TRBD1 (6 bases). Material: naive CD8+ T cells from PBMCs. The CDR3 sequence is CASSQGLEQFF. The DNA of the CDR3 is TGTGCCAGCAGCCAGGGGCTTGAGCAGTTCTTC.